Below, 9 T cell receptor beta chains from the same sample are listed, as sequenced in a study of blood T cell repertoires in COVID-19. Measured with immunoSEQ multiplex PCR; TCRdb has only the in-frame clones, and not every one. Counted here are around 250,000 clones, 80% to 90% occurring once; the ten biggest clones make up 2.5% to 3.5%. The sample taken for sequencing was PBMCs or T cells enriched from blood (not recorded which). The receptors here all came from a woman between 40 and 55 years old who had been exposed to COVID-19.

The chain employs TRBV28 and TRBJ2-1; TRBD1 matches at 7 bases. This CDR3 is built from 17 residues. CDR1 is MDHEN and CDR2 is SYDVKM in the germline V gene. J gave up 1 base and V 2 bases, and 8 bases lay outside the gene matches. The CDR3, as DNA: TGTGCCAGCAGTTTAATGATGGGACAGTTTTCCTACAATGAGCAGTTCTTC. It yields the protein CASSLMMGQFSYNEQFF.

The rearrangement links TRBV11-3 to TRBJ2-2; D possibly corresponds to TRBD2 (5 bases). Germline V gene sequence: CDR1 SGHNT, CDR2 YENEEA. CDR3 length: 15 residues. V lost 5 bases to trimming and J lost 2 bases, with 12 bases between them. The CDR3 spells CASSPLAANTGELFF. The DNA for the CDR3 is TGTGCCAGCAGCCCCCTAGCTGCTAACACCGGGGAGCTGTTTTTT.

The chain employs TRBV6-2 or TRBV6-3 and TRBJ2-7; no clear D gene. V lost 2 bases to trimming and J lost 2 bases, with 4 bases between them. CDR3 length: 12 amino acids. Germline loops: CDR1 MNHEY, CDR2 SVGEGT. DNA for the CDR3: TGTGCCAGCAGTTACCAGACCTACGAGCAGTACTTC. It specifies CASSYQTYEQYF.

V gene TRBV6-6 combines with J gene TRBJ2-5, with 8 nucleotides matching TRBD1. Germline CDR1 and CDR2: MNHNY and SVGAGI (reference sequence). After removal of 4 bases from V and 3 bases from J, the junction contained 4 bases not matched to a gene. The CDR3 spans 14 residues. CDR3 coding DNA: TGTGCCAGCAGTTCCCAGGGGGCGGAAGAGACCCAGTACTTC. It translates to CASSSQGAEETQYF.

The genes are TRBV28 and TRBJ1-1, with D unclear. Germline V CDR1 and CDR2: MDHEN, SYDVKM. Between the trimmed V and J ends, which lost 1 base and 2 bases, there was a span of 20 bases. This CDR3 spans 18 amino acids. Written as DNA, the CDR3 is TGTGCCAGCAGTTTATATGGACTCCGGGATAAACGAAACACTGAAGCTTTCTTT. Amino acid sequence: CASSLYGLRDKRNTEAFF.

This sequence joins TRBV7-8 and TRBJ1-1; TRBD1 might be the D (6 bases). V was pared by 4 bases and J by 2 bases, with 14 bases between. Germline-derived CDR1 and CDR2 are SGHVS and FQNEAQ. The CDR3 loop spans 15 amino acids. The chain's CDR3 is CASSSMVGANTEAFF. CDR3 sequence (DNA): TGTGCCAGCAGCTCGATGGTGGGGGCAAACACTGAAGCTTTCTTT.

The chain carries TRBV6-5 and TRBJ2-1; the match to TRBD2 covers 13 bases. From germline, CDR1 is MNHEY and CDR2 SVGAGI. The CDR3 runs 16 residues. Trimming took 2 bases from V and 5 from J; bases not matched to a gene: 3. The CDR3 region has the DNA TGTGCCAGCAGTTACACGACTAGCGGGGGGAACAATGAGCAGTTCTTC. It is translated as CASSYTTSGGNNEQFF.

The chain joins TRBV2 to TRBJ2-1; 8 positions agree with TRBD2. This CDR3 contains 14 residues. In germline, CDR1 is SNHLY, CDR2 FYNNEI. The V segment lost 2 bases and the J segment 7 bases; nucleotides outside the gene matches: 4. CDR3 DNA: TGTGCCAGCAGTGAAAAGGCTAGCGGGAATGAGCAGTTCTTC. It translates to CASSEKASGNEQFF.

V usage is TRBV19 and J usage is TRBJ2-6; D not resolved. Per the germline V gene, CDR1 is LNHDA and CDR2 is SQIVND (reference sequence). Trimming took off 5 bases at V and 2 bases at J, with 16 bases between the two ends. There are 17 residues in the CDR3. In nucleotides, the CDR3 is TGTGCCAGTAGTCCACCTCGGTCGGAGCCTGGGGCCAACGTCCTGACTTTC. Amino acid sequence: CASSPPRSEPGANVLTF.